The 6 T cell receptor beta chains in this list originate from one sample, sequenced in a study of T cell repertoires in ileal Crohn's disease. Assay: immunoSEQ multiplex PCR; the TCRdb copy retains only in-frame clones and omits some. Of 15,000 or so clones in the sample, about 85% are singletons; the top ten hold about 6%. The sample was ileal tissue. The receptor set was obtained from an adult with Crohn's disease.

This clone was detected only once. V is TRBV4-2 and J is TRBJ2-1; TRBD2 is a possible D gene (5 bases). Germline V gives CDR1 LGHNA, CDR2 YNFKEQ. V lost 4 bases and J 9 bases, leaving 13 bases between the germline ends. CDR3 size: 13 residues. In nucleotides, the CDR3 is TGTGCCAGCAGCCGAGGCTTCGCGGGTGAGCAGTTCTTC. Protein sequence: CASSRGFAGEQFF.

The CDR3 DNA is TGTGCCACGCAACAGGCGCGCTACGAGCAGTACTTC. It codes for CATQQARYEQYF. The chain links TRBV2 to TRBJ2-7, with D possibly being TRBD1 (5 bases). Germline CDR1 and CDR2: SNHLY and FYNNEI. Between the trimmed V and J ends, which lost 10 bases and 3 bases, there was a span of 13 bases. The CDR3 extends over 12 amino acids.

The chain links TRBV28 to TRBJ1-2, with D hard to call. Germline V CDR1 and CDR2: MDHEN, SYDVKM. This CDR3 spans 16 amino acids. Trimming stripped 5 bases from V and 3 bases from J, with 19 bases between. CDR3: CASSPPRGGRDYGYTF. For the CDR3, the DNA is TGTGCCAGCAGTCCGCCCCGGGGTGGAAGGGACTATGGCTACACCTTC.

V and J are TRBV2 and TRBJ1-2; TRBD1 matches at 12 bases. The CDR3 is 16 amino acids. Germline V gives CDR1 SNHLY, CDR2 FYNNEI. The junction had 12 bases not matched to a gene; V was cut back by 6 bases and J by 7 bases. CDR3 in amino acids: CASRKEPGQGALGYTF. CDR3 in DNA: TGTGCCAGCAGAAAGGAGCCGGGACAGGGGGCGCTTGGCTACACCTTC.

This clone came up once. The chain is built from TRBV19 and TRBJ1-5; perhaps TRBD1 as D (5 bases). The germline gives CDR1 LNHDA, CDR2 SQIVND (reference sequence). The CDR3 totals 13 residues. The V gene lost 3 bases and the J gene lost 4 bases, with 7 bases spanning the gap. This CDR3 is CASSMGGNQPQHF. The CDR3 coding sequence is TGTGCCAGTAGTATGGGGGGGAATCAGCCCCAGCATTTT. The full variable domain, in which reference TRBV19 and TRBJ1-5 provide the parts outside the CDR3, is DGGITQSPKYLFRKEGQNVTLSCEQNLNHDAMYWYRQDPGQGLRLIYYSQIVNDFQKGDIAEGYSVSREKKESFPLTVTSAQKNPTAFYLCASSMGGNQPQHFGDGTRLSIL.

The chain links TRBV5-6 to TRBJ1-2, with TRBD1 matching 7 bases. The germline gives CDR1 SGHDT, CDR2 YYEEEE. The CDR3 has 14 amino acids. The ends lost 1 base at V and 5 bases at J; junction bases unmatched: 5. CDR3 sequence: CASSLPPGGYGYTF. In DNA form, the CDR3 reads TGTGCCAGCAGCTTGCCCCCAGGGGGGTATGGCTACACCTTC. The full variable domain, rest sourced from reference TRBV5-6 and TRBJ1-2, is DAGVTQSPTHLIKTRGQQVTLRCSPKSGHDTVSWYQQALGQGPQFIFQYYEEEERQRGNFPDRFSGHQFPNYSSELNVNALLLGDSALYLCASSLPPGGYGYTFGSGTRLTVV.